These 28 T cell receptor beta chains share one sample of origin, sequenced in a study of response to subunit inactivated influenza vaccine. MiXCR was run by TCRdb on the RT-PCR reads, yielding one entry per CDR3 protein. The data show hundreds of thousands of distinct CDR3 sequences, with approximately 15% seen just once and approximately 7% held by the top ten. The source was PBMCs from blood, collected less than 15 days before vaccination. Source of these receptors: a man in his fifties or sixties who received an inactivated influenza vaccine.

This clonotype was found a few times. V usage is TRBV7-2 and J usage is TRBJ2-7, with D uncertain. Germline loops: CDR1 SGHTA, CDR2 FQGNSA. The ends were cut back, 0 bases at V and 0 bases at J, with 6 bases in the middle. This CDR3 is built from 14 residues. For the CDR3, the DNA is TGTGCCAGCAGCTTAGCACCCAACTCCTACGAGCAGTACTTC. It specifies CASSLAPNSYEQYF.

In this sample, this clonotype turned up many times. The genes are TRBV10-2 and TRBJ2-1, with D tentatively TRBD1 (6 bases). This CDR3 region has 14 residues. The germline gives CDR1 WSHSY, CDR2 SAAADI. Trimming removed 2 bases at V and 3 bases at J, with 8 bases between. DNA of the CDR3: TGCGCCAGCAGTGAGGAGGGGGTCTACAATGAGCAGTTCTTC. Translation: CASSEEGVYNEQFF.

The chain is built from TRBV15 and TRBJ2-7; 7 bases match TRBD2. There are 13 residues in the CDR3. V lost 4 bases, J lost 6 bases, and 6 bases stayed unmatched. Germline lookup yields CDR1 LNHNV and CDR2 YYDKDF (reference sequence). CDR3 sequence (DNA): TGTGCCACCAGCAAAAGCGGGGCTGGCGAGCAGTACTTC. Its translation is CATSKSGAGEQYF.

This clonotype was seen ten or more times. One junction end does not reproduce the germline sequence, and a read error may be involved. The chain employs TRBV5-1 and TRBJ2-3; 13 bases align to TRBD2. The CDR3 extends over 16 amino acids. Germline CDR1 is SGHRS and CDR2 is YFSETQ. The CDR3: CASSSGLAGGTDTQYF. The CDR3 region has the DNA TGTGCCAGCAGCTCTGGACTAGCGGGGGGCACAGATACGCAGTATTTT.

This clonotype has only a few counts. The chain carries TRBV7-2 and TRBJ2-1, with TRBD1 as a possible D gene (6 bases). V shed 5 bases and J shed 9 bases, with 14 bases lying between them. This CDR3 is 13 amino acids long. Germline V gene data show CDR1 as SGHTA and CDR2 as FQGNSA. The CDR3 bases are TGTGCCAGCAGCCTCCAGGACAGCGGTGAGCAGTTCTTC. Protein product: CASSLQDSGEQFF.

A few counts support this clonotype. The chain employs TRBV6-1 and TRBJ2-2; no clear D gene. The CDR3 is made up of 16 amino acids. Trimming stripped 1 base from V and 0 bases from J, with 9 bases between. Per germline, CDR1 MNHNS and CDR2 SASEGT. CDR3 sequence reads: CASSEVRSSNTGELFF. The DNA for the CDR3 is TGTGCCAGCAGTGAAGTAAGAAGCTCGAACACCGGGGAGCTGTTTTTT.

This clonotype was detected only a few times. The chain is built from TRBV14 and TRBJ2-2; TRBD2 aligns across 8 bases. This CDR3 contains 16 residues. CDR1 is SGHDN and CDR2 is FVKESK in the germline V gene. V trimming: 3 bases; J trimming: 1 base; junction bases outside the gene matches: 4. CDR3 amino acids: CASSQWLAGNTGELFF. The DNA for the CDR3 is TGTGCCAGCAGCCAGTGGCTAGCGGGGAACACCGGGGAGCTGTTTTTT.

This clonotype was found a few times. The rearrangement joins TRBV6-2 or TRBV6-3 to TRBJ2-7; D possibly matches TRBD1 or TRBD2 (5 bases each). Trimming took off 6 bases at V and 1 base at J, with 16 bases between the two ends. The CDR3 length is 15 residues. The germline CDR1 and CDR2 sequences are MNHEY and SVGEGT. The CDR3, as DNA: TGTGCCAGCAGCTTCCCGGGACGGACTTCCTACGAGCAGTACTTC. This sequence encodes CASSFPGRTSYEQYF.

The chain uses TRBV20-1 and TRBJ2-6; possibly TRBD2 for D (6 bases). Germline values: CDR1 DFQATT, CDR2 SNEGSKA (reference sequence). The CDR3 sequence is 16 residues long. V was trimmed by 3 bases and J by 0 bases, leaving 12 bases between them. CDR3 in amino acids: CSASSGVRSGANVLTF. CDR3 bases: TGCAGTGCTAGTTCGGGGGTCCGCTCTGGGGCCAACGTCCTGACTTTC.

This sequence joins TRBV15 and TRBJ1-1; possibly TRBD1 for D (5 bases). This CDR3 is 14 amino acids long. The V and J ends lost 0 bases and 1 base respectively, with 6 bases between them. Germline CDR1 is LNHNV and CDR2 is YYDKDF (reference sequence). Written as DNA, the CDR3 is TGTGCCACCAGCAGAGATCAGGGGAACACTGAAGCTTTCTTT. Amino acids: CATSRDQGNTEAFF.

This clonotype was observed a few times. The chain joins TRBV7-2 to TRBJ2-7; D may be TRBD2 (6 bases). CDR1 is SGHTA and CDR2 is FQGNSA in the germline V gene. The CDR3 runs 14 residues. V was trimmed by 3 bases and J by 2 bases, leaving 11 bases between them. Written as DNA, the CDR3 is TGTGCCAGCAGCTTTGGGGACTTGACCTACGAGCAGTACTTC. As protein: CASSFGDLTYEQYF.

The rearrangement links TRBV2 to TRBJ1-6; D call uncertain. The CDR3 loop spans 14 amino acids. Germline V gives CDR1 SNHLY, CDR2 FYNNEI. Trimming took 7 bases from V and 7 from J, leaving 14 bases between them. Written as DNA, the CDR3 is TGTGCCAGCACTAGAGCCGGTCGGAATTCACCCCTCCACTTT. Translated, it gives CASTRAGRNSPLHF. The complete variable domain, with remaining parts taken from reference TRBV2 and TRBJ1-6, reads EPEVTQTPSHQVTQMGQEVILRCVPISNHLYFYWYRQILGQKVEFLVSFYNNEISEKSEIFDDQFSVERPDGSNFTLKIRSTKLEDSAMYFCASTRAGRNSPLHFGNGTRLTVT.

J is TRBJ1-2 and V is TRBV10-3, with 8 bases that match TRBD1. J lost 7 bases, V lost 2 bases, and 6 bases had no gene match. CDR3 length: 14 residues. Germline V gene lookup returns CDR1 ENHRY and CDR2 SYGVKD. For the CDR3, the DNA is TGTGCCATCAGTGAGATTACAGGGGGAGTTGGCTACACCTTC. Its protein product is CAISEITGGVGYTF.

The chain carries TRBV5-1 and TRBJ1-5; D may be TRBD1 (6 bases). Germline CDR1 and CDR2: SGHRS and YFSETQ. The V end lost 4 bases, the J end lost 0 bases, and 14 bases lay between the germline ends. The CDR3 extends over 16 amino acids. The chain's CDR3 is CASSPRDIDSNQPQHF. The CDR3 DNA reads TGCGCCAGCAGCCCCCGGGACATCGATAGCAATCAGCCCCAGCATTTT.

The sample holds a few counts of this clonotype. The gene calls are TRBV5-1 and TRBJ2-3; no reliable D call. CDR3 length: 14 residues. The germline V and J ends were trimmed by 0 bases and 1 base, with 6 bases remaining between them. Germline assignment: CDR1 SGHRS and CDR2 YFSETQ. CDR3 sequence reads: CASSLGARTDTQYF. The CDR3 coding sequence is TGCGCCAGCAGCTTGGGGGCCCGCACAGATACGCAGTATTTT. Full variable domain (outside the CDR3, taken from reference TRBV5-1 and TRBJ2-3): KAGVTQTPRYLIKTRGQQVTLSCSPISGHRSVSWYQQTPGQGLQFLFEYFSETQRNKGNFPGRFSGRQFSNSRSEMNVSTLELGDSALYLCASSLGARTDTQYFGPGTRLTVL.

There are a few counts of this clonotype. This chain joins TRBV24-1 and TRBJ2-3; perhaps TRBD2 as D (5 bases). The CDR3 runs to 15 residues. Trimming took off 3 bases at V and 5 bases at J, with 14 bases between the two ends. In germline, CDR1 is KGHDR, CDR2 SFDVKD. CDR3 sequence reads: CATSDPSSPGDTQYF. CDR3 bases: TGTGCCACCAGTGATCCTAGCAGCCCGGGAGATACGCAGTATTTT.

CDR3 in amino acids: CASSVGGQGRWNEQFF. CDR3 coding DNA: TGTGCCAGCAGCGTAGGGGGGCAGGGGCGGTGGAATGAGCAGTTCTTC. The gene calls are TRBV9 and TRBJ2-1; D perhaps matches TRBD1 (6 bases). Per germline, CDR1 SGDLS and CDR2 YYNGEE. The CDR3 has 16 amino acids. With 0 bases removed from V and 7 bases from J, the gap between germline ends came to 17 bases.

The chain joins TRBV29-1 to TRBJ2-1; D is possibly TRBD2 (5 bases). Germline assignment: CDR1 SQVTM and CDR2 ANQGSEA. V gave up 4 bases and J gave up 2 bases, with 9 bases separating them. There are 13 residues in the CDR3. CDR3 DNA sequence: TGCAGCGTTGTTAAAGCGGCCTACAATGAGCAGTTCTTC. Amino acid sequence: CSVVKAAYNEQFF.

This clonotype was counted only a few times. The chain uses TRBV6-5 and TRBJ1-3; D gene unclear. Germline assignment: CDR1 MNHEY and CDR2 SVGAGI. V was clipped by 4 bases and J by 0 bases, with 16 bases between them. The CDR3 spans 17 residues. The CDR3 reads CASSSFPESSSGNTIYF. The CDR3 nucleotides are TGTGCCAGCAGTTCATTTCCAGAAAGTAGCTCTGGAAACACCATATATTTT.

There are many counts of this clonotype. This rearrangement joins TRBV20-1 to TRBJ2-7, with D unclear. Germline V gene data show CDR1 as DFQATT and CDR2 as SNEGSKA (reference sequence). There are 11 residues in the CDR3. V was cut by 5 bases and J by 1 base, with 6 bases left in between. CDR3 bases: TGCAGTGCTTCCTCATCCTACGAGCAGTACTTC. This codes for CSASSSYEQYF.

This clonotype appeared a few times. The V call is TRBV12-3 or TRBV12-4, the J call TRBJ1-4; TRBD1 agrees at 9 bases. CDR3 size: 16 residues. With V trimmed by 5 bases and J by 9 bases, 13 bases remained unmatched. In DNA, the CDR3 is TGTGCCAGCAGTCCTCAACCGGGACAGGGAGGTAAAAAACTGTTTTTT. Encoded protein: CASSPQPGQGGKKLFF.

The table lists this clonotype with many counts. The J gene is TRBJ2-7, the V gene TRBV7-2, with 7 nucleotides matching TRBD2. The CDR3 extends over 15 amino acids. Trimming at V came to 1 base and at J to 2 bases, leaving 5 bases not matched to a gene. Germline V gene data show CDR1 as SGHTA and CDR2 as FQGNSA. The CDR3 DNA is TGTGCCAGCAGCTTAGAGGGACTACCCACCTACGAGCAGTACTTC. This gives the protein CASSLEGLPTYEQYF. Full variable domain (missing parts from reference TRBV7-2 and TRBJ2-7): GAGVSQSPSNKVTEKGKDVELRCDPISGHTALYWYRQSLGQGLEFLIYFQGNSAPDKSGLPSDRFSAERTGGSVSTLTIQRTQQEDSAVYLCASSLEGLPTYEQYFGPGTRLTVT.

Worth noting for this clonotype: A much larger clone is a single base away; this may be a read error. The genes are TRBV28 and TRBJ2-1, with D possibly being TRBD1 (6 bases). CDR1 and CDR2 from the germline V gene are MDHEN and SYDVKM. V shed 4 bases and J shed 5 bases, with 9 bases lying between them. The CDR3 extends over 13 amino acids. The CDR3 loop reads CASSSDSNNEQFF. CDR3 coding DNA: TGTGCCAGCAGTTCGGACAGTAACAATGAGCAGTTCTTC. The full variable domain, in which reference TRBV28 and TRBJ2-1 provide the parts outside the CDR3, is DVKVTQSSRYLVKRTGEKVFLECVQDMDHENMFWYRQDPGLGLRLIYFSYDVKMKEKGDIPEGYSVSREKKERFSLILESASTNQTSMYLCASSSDSNNEQFFGPGTRLTVL.

J is TRBJ1-5 and V is TRBV10-3, with D unresolved. The CDR3 spans 15 residues. Trimming took 3 bases from V and 1 from J, leaving 10 bases between them. The V gene's germline CDR1 is ENHRY and CDR2 SYGVKD. The CDR3 loop is CAISEGEYSNQPQHF. CDR3 nucleotides: TGTGCCATCAGTGAAGGAGAGTACAGCAATCAGCCCCAGCATTTT.

This clonotype has ten or more counts. The J gene is TRBJ2-3, the V gene TRBV6-2 or TRBV6-3, with 11 bases fitting TRBD2. Germline CDR1 MNHEY, CDR2 SVGEGT. The CDR3 totals 18 residues. The V gene end was trimmed by 6 bases and the J gene end by 4 bases; junction bases not matched to a gene: 15. CDR3 residues: CASRGTGLAVSAADTQYF. CDR3 bases: TGTGCCAGCAGAGGGACGGGACTAGCGGTCTCGGCGGCAGATACGCAGTATTTT.

The J gene is TRBJ2-7, the V gene TRBV29-1, with D possibly being TRBD1 or TRBD2 (7 bases each). Germline CDR1 reads SQVTM; CDR2 reads ANQGSEA. The CDR3 covers 13 residues. The ends were cut back, 8 bases at V and 4 bases at J, with 18 bases in the middle. Here the CDR3 reads CSIENRGGYEQYF. The CDR3, as DNA: TGCAGCATCGAGAACAGGGGAGGGTACGAGCAGTACTTC.

This clonotype was counted only a few times. This rearrangement joins TRBV27 to TRBJ1-5; 9 bases match TRBD1. The CDR3 extends over 14 amino acids. Germline CDR1 reads MNHEY; CDR2 reads SMNVEV (reference sequence). V was pared by 8 bases and J by 2 bases, with 4 bases of the junction left unmatched. CDR3 sequence: CASGDRAGNQPQHF. The CDR3 coding sequence is TGTGCCAGCGGGGACAGGGCTGGCAATCAGCCCCAGCATTTT.

The sample holds many counts of this clonotype. The gene calls are TRBV5-1 and TRBJ1-1; 8 nucleotides match TRBD1. Germline CDR1 SGHRS, CDR2 YFSETQ. The CDR3 has 15 residues. V lost 3 bases and J lost 5; bases outside the gene matches: 9. The CDR3 is CASSSTPTGETEAFF. The CDR3 region has the DNA TGCGCCAGCAGCTCGACCCCGACAGGGGAAACTGAAGCTTTCTTT. Drawing the rest from reference TRBV5-1 and TRBJ1-1, the complete variable domain is KAGVTQTPRYLIKTRGQQVTLSCSPISGHRSVSWYQQTPGQGLQFLFEYFSETQRNKGNFPGRFSGRQFSNSRSEMNVSTLELGDSALYLCASSSTPTGETEAFFGQGTRLTVV.